The sequence of this T cell receptor beta chain was determined in a study of tumor-infiltrating lymphocytes in primary liver carcinoma. Study summary: Tumors were stage T1-T3 N0M0, about 4.2 to 11 cm across.

A primer in the constant region served to generate TCR beta cDNA from about 480 ng of total RNA. Modified slightly, ARM-PCR produced TCR beta libraries over three nested multiplex PCR rounds. Researchers ran the first two PCR rounds for ten to eleven cycles each with TRBV1-TRBV30 forward primers and a C-beta reverse primer. Using its own MiXCR run on the multiplex PCR reads, TCRdb lists one record per CDR3 protein. This table has 310,000 or so distinct CDR3 sequences, around three fifths appearing once. This CDR3 comprises 15 residues. From germline, CDR1 is MGHRA and CDR2 YSYEKL. V lost 6 bases, J lost 3 bases, and 9 bases stayed unmatched. It was unsorted whole blood that yielded blood RNA, and germline DNA was also extracted.

The receptor comes from a man in his forties with primary liver carcinoma and hepatitis B virus infection. The chain is built from TRBV4-1 and TRBJ2-5, with TRBD2 matching 8 bases. Sequenced input: peripheral blood. The CDR3 region is CASSHDTSGEETQYF. For the CDR3, the DNA is TGCGCCAGCAGTCATGACACTAGCGGAGAAGAGACCCAGTACTTC.